The TCR beta chain under discussion was sequenced for a study of T cell responses to AZD1222 COVID-19 vaccine. Study results and limitations: The donors showed a predominance of white British ancestry and of females, with possible underestimation of clonal diversity. Variant regions that are unmutated are reportedly the target of nearly half of spike-specific TCRs. Two doses of AZD1222 preceded a rise in Spike-specific TCR breadth and depth. Among AZD1222 vaccinees, only five to seven were seropositive at baseline.

The method was immunoSEQ multiplex PCR; TCRdb's version includes in-frame clones alone and lacks a portion of them. The sample comprises about 150,000 clones, 70% to 90% of which are singletons, and approximately 5.1% rests with the top ten. V gave up 3 bases and J gave up 5 bases; unmatched junction bases: 3. CDR1 SEHNR and CDR2 FQNEAQ come from the germline V gene (reference sequence). There are 14 residues in the CDR3. About this clone: Its antigen is still unknown.

The genes are TRBV7-9 and TRBJ2-2, with TRBD2 identical over 7 bases. Here the sequenced sample was peripheral blood, taken on day 0 of MenACWY control vaccination. The source of this sequence is an adult in good health. CDR3 in amino acids: CASSLRGGTGELFF. Here the CDR3 DNA reads TGTGCCAGCAGCTTGCGGGGAGGGACCGGGGAGCTGTTTTTT.